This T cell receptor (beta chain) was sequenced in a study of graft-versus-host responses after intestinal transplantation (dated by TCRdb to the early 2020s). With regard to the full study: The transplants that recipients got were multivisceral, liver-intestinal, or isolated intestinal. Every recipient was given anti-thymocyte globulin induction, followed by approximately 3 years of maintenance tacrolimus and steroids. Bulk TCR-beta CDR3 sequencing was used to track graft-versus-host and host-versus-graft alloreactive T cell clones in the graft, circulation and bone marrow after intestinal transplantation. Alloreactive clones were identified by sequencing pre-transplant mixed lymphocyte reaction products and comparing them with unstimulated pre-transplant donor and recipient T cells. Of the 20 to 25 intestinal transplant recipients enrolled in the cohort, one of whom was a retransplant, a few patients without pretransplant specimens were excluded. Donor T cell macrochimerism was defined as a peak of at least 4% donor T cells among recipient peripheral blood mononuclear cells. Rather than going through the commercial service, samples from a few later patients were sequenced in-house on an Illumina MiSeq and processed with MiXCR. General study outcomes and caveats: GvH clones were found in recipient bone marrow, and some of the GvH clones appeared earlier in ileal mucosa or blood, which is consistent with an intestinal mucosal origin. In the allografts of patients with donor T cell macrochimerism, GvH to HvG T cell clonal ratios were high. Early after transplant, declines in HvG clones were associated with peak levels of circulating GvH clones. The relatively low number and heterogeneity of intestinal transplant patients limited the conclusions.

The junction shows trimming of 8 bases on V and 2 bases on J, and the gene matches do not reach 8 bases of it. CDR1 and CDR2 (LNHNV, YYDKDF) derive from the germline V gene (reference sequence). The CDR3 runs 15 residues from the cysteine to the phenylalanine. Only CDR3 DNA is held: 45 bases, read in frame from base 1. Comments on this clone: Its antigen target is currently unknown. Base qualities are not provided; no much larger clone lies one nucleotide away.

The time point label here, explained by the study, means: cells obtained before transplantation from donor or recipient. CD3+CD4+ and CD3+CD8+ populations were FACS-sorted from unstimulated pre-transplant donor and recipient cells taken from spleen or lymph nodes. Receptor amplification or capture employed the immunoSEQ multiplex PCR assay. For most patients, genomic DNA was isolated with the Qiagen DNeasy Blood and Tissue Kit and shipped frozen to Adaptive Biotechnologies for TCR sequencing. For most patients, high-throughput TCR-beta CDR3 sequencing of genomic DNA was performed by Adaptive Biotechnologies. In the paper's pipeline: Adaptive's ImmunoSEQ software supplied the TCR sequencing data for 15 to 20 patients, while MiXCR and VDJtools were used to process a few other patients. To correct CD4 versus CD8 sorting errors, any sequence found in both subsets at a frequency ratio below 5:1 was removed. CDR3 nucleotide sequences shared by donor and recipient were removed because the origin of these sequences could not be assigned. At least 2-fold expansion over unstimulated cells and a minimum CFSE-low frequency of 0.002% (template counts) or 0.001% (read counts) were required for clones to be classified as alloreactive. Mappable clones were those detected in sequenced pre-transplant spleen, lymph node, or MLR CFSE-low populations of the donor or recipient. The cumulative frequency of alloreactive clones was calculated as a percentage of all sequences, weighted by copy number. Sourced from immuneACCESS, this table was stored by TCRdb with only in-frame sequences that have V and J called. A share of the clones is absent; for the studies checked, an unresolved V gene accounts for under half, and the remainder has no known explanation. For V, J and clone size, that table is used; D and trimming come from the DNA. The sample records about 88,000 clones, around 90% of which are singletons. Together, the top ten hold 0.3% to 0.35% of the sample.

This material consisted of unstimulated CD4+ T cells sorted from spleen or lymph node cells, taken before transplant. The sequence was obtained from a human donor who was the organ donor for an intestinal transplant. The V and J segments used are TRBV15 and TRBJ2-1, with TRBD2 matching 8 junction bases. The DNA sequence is TGTGCCACCGGATCGCGCGGGGGGCCCTACAATGAGCAGTTCTTC. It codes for CATGSRGGPYNEQFF.